What follows are 5 T cell receptor beta chains derived from one specimen sequenced in a study of PD-1 blockade in classical Hodgkin lymphoma. Relapse was seen in all patients after autologous stem cell transplantation, and brentuximab vedotin exposure was variable. Sequenced by immunoSEQ multiplex PCR; TCRdb stores in-frame clones only, minus some. This sample yields some 14,000 clones, of which roughly 86% are seen a single time; around 24% belongs to the top ten. The sample here was peripheral blood mononuclear cells (PBMCs), taken at baseline. The receptors come from a human donor with classical Hodgkin lymphoma.

V usage is TRBV14 and J usage is TRBJ1-1; no definite D call. The CDR3 contains 16 residues. Germline lookup yields CDR1 SGHDN and CDR2 FVKESK. V lost 0 bases to trimming and J lost 0 bases, with 11 bases between them. This CDR3 is CASSQDKGVMNTEAFF. CDR3 DNA: TGTGCCAGCAGCCAAGACAAGGGCGTCATGAACACTGAAGCTTTCTTT.

About this clone: Other DNA sequences in the sample encode the same CDR3. The V gene is TRBV4-1, the J gene TRBJ1-5; TRBD1 might be the D (6 bases). Trimming removed 3 bases from V and 7 bases from J, with 13 bases in between. Germline V gene sequence: CDR1 MGHRA, CDR2 YSYEKL. The CDR3 is 14 residues long. The CDR3 here is CASSHPQGSQPQHF. CDR3 nucleotides: TGCGCCAGCAGCCACCCACAGGGAAGCCAGCCCCAGCATTTT.

This chain connects TRBV18 to TRBJ1-6, with 7 nucleotides matching TRBD1. In germline, CDR1 is KGHSH, CDR2 LQKENI. This CDR3 spans 18 amino acids. V shed 4 bases and J 2 bases; nucleotides not matched to a gene: 11. CDR3 residues: CASSQQGGMRTYNSPLHF. Written as DNA, the CDR3 is TGTGCCAGCTCACAGCAGGGGGGGATGAGAACCTATAATTCACCCCTCCACTTT.

The chain combines TRBV7-5 with TRBJ2-7; the D call TRBD1 from the table was never checked on the DNA. TRBV7-5 has pseudogene status. CDR3 length: 16 residues. CDR3: CVRSQGTGGQGDEQYF. The CDR3 nucleotides are TGTGTCAGAAGCCAAGGGACAGGGGGCCAGGGGGACGAGCAGTACTTC.

The chain has TRBV6-6 and TRBJ2-1; D unclear. The germline CDR1 and CDR2 sequences are MNHNY and SVGAGI (reference sequence). The CDR3 runs to 14 residues. Trimming left V 6 bases short and J 7 bases short, with 16 bases between. The CDR3 protein is CASRDFTDGNEQFF. The DNA for the CDR3 is TGTGCCAGCAGAGACTTTACAGACGGAAATGAGCAGTTCTTC.